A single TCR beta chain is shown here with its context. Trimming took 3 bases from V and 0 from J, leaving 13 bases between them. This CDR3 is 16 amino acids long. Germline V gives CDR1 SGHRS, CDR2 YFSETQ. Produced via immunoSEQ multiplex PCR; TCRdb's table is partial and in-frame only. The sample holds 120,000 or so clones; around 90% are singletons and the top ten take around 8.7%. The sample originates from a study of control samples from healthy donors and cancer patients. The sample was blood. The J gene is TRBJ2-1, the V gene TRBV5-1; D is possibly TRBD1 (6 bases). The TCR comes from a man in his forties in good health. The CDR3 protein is CASSYQGPSSYNEQFF. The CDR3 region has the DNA TGCGCCAGCAGCTATCAGGGGCCGAGCTCCTACAATGAGCAGTTCTTC.